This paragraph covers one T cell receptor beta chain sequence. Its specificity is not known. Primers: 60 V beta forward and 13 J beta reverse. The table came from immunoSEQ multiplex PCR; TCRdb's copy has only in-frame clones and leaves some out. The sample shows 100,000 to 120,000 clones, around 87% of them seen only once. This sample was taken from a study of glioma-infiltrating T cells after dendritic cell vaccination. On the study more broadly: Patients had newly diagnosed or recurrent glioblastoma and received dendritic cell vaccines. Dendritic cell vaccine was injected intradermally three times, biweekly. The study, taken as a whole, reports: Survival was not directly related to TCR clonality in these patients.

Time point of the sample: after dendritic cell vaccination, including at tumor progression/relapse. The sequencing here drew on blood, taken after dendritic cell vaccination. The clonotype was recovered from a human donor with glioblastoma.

The CDR3 protein is CAWSQGQLSNQPQHF. The CDR3 coding sequence is TGTGCCTGGAGCCAGGGGCAATTGAGCAATCAGCCCCAGCATTTT. This chain uses TRBV30 with TRBJ1-5; maybe TRBD1 (6 bases). The CDR3 totals 15 residues. From germline, CDR1 is GTSNPN and CDR2 SVGIG (reference sequence). V lost 3 bases and J 1 base, leaving 13 bases between the germline ends. Drawing the rest from reference TRBV30 and TRBJ1-5, the complete variable domain is SQTIHQWPATLVQPVGSPLSLECTVEGTSNPNLYWYRQAAGRGLQLLFYSVGIGQISSEVPQNLSASRPQDRQFILSSKKLLLSDSGFYLCAWSQGQLSNQPQHFGDGTRLSIL.